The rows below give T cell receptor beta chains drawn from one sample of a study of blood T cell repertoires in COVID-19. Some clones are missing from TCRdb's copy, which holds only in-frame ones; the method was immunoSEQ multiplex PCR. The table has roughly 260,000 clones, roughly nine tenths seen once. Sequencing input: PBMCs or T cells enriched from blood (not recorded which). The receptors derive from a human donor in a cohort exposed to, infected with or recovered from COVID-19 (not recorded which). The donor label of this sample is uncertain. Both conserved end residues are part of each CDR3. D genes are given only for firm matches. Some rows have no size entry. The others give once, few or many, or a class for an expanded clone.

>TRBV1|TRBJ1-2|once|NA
CVRDRVSGGYTF
TGCGTTCGGGACAGGGTTTCTGGAGGCTACACCTTC
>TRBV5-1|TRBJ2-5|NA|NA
CASSLAGREETQYF
TGCGCCAGCAGCTTGGCCGGCAGGGAAGAGACCCAGTACTTC
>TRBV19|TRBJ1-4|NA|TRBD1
CASSTSDRFTLETNEKLFF
TGTGCCAGTAGTACCTCGGACAGGTTCACCCTCGAGACTAATGAAAAACTGTTTTTT
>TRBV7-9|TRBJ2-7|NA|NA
CASSSLGHDSYEQYF
TGTGCCAGCAGCTCCCTTGGACACGACTCCTACGAGCAGTACTTC
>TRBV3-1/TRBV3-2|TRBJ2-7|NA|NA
CASSQDRWRVAAEQYF
TGTGCCAGCAGCCAAGATCGTTGGAGGGTAGCCGCCGAGCAGTACTTC
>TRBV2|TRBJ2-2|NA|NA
CAGSGPTGNTGELFF
TGTGCGGGTAGCGGCCCTACGGGGAACACCGGGGAGCTGTTTTTT
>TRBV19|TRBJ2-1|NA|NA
CASSMGGNNEQFF
TGTGCCAGTAGTATGGGCGGGAACAATGAGCAGTTCTTC
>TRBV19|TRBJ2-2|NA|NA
CASSIGTVAGELFF
TGTGCCAGTAGTATAGGTACTGTTGCCGGGGAGCTGTTTTTT
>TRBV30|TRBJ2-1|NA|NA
CAWSPGSYNEQFF
TGTGCCTGGAGCCCAGGCTCCTACAATGAGCAGTTCTTC
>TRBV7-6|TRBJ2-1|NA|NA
CASSSQSNNEQFF
TGTGCCAGCAGCTCACAATCAAACAATGAGCAGTTCTTC
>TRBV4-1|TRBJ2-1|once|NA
CASSQGSRNEQFF
TGCGCCAGCAGCCAAGGGAGTCGTAATGAGCAGTTCTTC
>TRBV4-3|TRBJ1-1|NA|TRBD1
CASSQDYRGLNTEAFF
TGCGCCAGCAGCCAAGACTACAGGGGACTCAACACTGAAGCTTTCTTT
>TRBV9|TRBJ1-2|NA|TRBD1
CASSDHPGQGAEGYTF
TGTGCCAGCAGCGACCACCCGGGACAGGGGGCGGAAGGCTACACCTTC
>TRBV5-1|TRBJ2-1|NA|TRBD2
CASSPGTSGGAAIYNEQFF
TGCGCCAGCAGCCCGGGGACTAGCGGGGGGGCTGCCATCTACAATGAGCAGTTCTTC
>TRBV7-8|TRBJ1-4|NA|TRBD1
CASSSQGATNEKLFF
TGTGCCAGCAGCAGTCAGGGGGCGACTAATGAAAAACTGTTTTTT
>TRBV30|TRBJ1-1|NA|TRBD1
CAWSVPDRVMGEAFF
TGTGCCTGGAGTGTCCCGGACAGGGTTATGGGTGAAGCTTTCTTT
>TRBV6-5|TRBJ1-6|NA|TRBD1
CASAPDREGSPLHF
TGTGCCAGCGCCCCCGACAGGGAAGGTTCACCCCTCCACTTT
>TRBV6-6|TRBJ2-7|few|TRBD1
CASSPLEGATYEQYF
TGTGCCAGCAGTCCCCTCGAGGGGGCGACCTACGAGCAGTACTTC
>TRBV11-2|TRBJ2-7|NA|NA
CASSPSEAYEQYF
TGTGCCAGCAGCCCCTCGGAGGCCTACGAGCAGTACTTC
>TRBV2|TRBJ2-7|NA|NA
CASRGGTVGFEQYF
TGTGCCAGCAGGGGGGGAACAGTCGGCTTCGAGCAGTACTTC
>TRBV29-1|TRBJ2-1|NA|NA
CSVEPGRNEQFF
TGCAGCGTTGAACCTGGGCGTAATGAGCAGTTCTTC
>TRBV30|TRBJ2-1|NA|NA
CAWSVRGGNEQFF
TGTGCCTGGAGTGTCAGGGGTGGCAATGAGCAGTTCTTC
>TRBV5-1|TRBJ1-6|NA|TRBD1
CASSLGGQGARRSPLHF
TGCGCCAGCAGCTTGGGGGGACAGGGGGCGAGGAGGTCACCCCTCCACTTT
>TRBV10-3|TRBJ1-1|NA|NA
CAISEGWGHTEAFF
TGTGCCATCAGTGAGGGATGGGGGCACACTGAAGCTTTCTTT
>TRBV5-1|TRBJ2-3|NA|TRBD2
CASSLTSGGIRDTQYF
TGCGCCAGCAGCTTAACTAGCGGGGGTATTAGAGATACGCAGTATTTT
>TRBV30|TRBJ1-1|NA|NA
CAWSPVNTEAFF
TGTGCCTGGAGCCCAGTTAACACTGAAGCTTTCTTT
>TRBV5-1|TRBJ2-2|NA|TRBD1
CASSLLEGTGITGELFF
TGCGCCAGCAGCTTGTTGGAAGGGACAGGGATCACCGGGGAGCTGTTTTTT
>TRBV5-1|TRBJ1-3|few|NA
CASSLGDSGNTIYF
TGCGCCAGCAGCTTGGGAGACTCTGGAAACACCATATATTTT
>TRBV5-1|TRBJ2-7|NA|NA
CASSLVGGRSEQYF
TGCGCCAGCAGCTTGGTTGGAGGGAGGAGCGAGCAGTACTTC
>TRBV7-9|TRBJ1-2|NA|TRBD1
CASSLRSDRANYGYTF
TGTGCCAGCAGCCTACGGTCGGACAGGGCGAACTATGGCTACACCTTC
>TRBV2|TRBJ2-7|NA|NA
CAIEDDYEQYF
TGTGCCATAGAGGATGACTACGAGCAGTACTTC
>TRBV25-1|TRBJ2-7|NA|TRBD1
CASSEGTGPYEQYF
TGTGCCAGCAGTGAAGGGACAGGTCCCTACGAGCAGTACTTC
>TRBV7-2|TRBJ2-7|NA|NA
CASSPLPGQYTYEQYF
TGTGCCAGCAGCCCTCTCCCAGGACAGTACACCTACGAGCAGTACTTC
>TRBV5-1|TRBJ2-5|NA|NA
CASSPVGGQSLETQYF
TGCGCCAGCAGCCCAGTCGGGGGTCAGAGTTTGGAGACCCAGTACTTC
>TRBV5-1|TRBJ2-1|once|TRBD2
CASRIRLAGPRDEQFF
TGCGCCAGCAGAATTAGACTAGCGGGGCCCAGGGATGAGCAGTTCTTC